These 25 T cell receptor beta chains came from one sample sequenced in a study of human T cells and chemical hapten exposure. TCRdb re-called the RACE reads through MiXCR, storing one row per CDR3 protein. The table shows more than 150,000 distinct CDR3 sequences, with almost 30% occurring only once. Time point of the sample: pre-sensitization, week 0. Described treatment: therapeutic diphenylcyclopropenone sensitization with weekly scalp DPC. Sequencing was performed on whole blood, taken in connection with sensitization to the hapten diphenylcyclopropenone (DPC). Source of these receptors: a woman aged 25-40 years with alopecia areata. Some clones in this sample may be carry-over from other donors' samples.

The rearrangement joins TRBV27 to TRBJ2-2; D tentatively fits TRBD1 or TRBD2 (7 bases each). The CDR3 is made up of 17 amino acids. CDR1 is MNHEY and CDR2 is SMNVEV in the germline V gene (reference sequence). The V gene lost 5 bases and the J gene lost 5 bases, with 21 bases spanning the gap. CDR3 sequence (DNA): TGTGCCAGCAGTCCCACCCCCCCCAGGGGGGGGACCGGGGAGCTGTTTTTT. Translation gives CASSPTPPRGGTGELFF.

The CDR3 spells CASSSQGRERGYTF. The CDR3 DNA sequence: TGTGCCAGCAGCTCCCAGGGCAGGGAGCGTGGCTACACCTTC. This chain links TRBV7-2 with TRBJ1-2, with D maybe TRBD1 (5 bases). V was pared by 4 bases and J by 7 bases, with 16 bases between. The germline V gene has CDR1 SGHTA and CDR2 FQGNSA. This CDR3 region has 14 residues.

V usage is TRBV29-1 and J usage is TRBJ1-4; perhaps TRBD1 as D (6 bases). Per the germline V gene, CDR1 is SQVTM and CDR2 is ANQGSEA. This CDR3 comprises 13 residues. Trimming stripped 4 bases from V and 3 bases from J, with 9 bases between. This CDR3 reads CSVVGAANEKLFF. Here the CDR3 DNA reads TGCAGCGTTGTGGGGGCGGCTAATGAAAAACTGTTTTTT.

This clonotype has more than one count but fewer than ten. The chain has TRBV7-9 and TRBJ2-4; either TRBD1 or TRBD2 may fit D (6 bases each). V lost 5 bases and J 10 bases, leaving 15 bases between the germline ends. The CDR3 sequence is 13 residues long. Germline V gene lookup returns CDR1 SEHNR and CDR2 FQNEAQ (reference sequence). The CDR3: CASSNSTGRIQYF. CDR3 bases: TGTGCCAGCAGCAATAGTACAGGGAGGATTCAGTACTTC.

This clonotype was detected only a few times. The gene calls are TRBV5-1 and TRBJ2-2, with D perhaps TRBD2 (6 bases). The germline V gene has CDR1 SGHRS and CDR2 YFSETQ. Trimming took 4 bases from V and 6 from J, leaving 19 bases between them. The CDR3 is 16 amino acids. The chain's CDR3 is CASSRPATGDSGELFF. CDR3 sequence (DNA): TGCGCCAGCAGCCGGCCGGCGACGGGGGATTCCGGGGAGCTGTTTTTT.

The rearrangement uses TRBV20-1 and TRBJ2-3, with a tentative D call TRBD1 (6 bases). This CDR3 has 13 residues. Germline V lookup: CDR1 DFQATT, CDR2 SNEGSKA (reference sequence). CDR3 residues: CSPIQGFTDTQYF. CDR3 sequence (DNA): TGCAGCCCCATACAGGGATTCACAGATACGCAGTATTTT.

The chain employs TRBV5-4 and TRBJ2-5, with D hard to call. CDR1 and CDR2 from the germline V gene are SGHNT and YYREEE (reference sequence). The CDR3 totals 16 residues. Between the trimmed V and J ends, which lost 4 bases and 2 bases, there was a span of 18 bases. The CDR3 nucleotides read TGTGCCAGCAGCATCGGCCCTCCCGATAGGCAAGAGACCCAGTACTTC. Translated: CASSIGPPDRQETQYF.

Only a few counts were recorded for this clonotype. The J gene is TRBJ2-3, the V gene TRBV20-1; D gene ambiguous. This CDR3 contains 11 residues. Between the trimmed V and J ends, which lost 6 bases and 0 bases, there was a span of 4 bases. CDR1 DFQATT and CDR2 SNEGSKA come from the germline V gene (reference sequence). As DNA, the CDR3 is TGCAGTGCGCGAAGCACAGATACGCAGTATTTT. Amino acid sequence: CSARSTDTQYF.

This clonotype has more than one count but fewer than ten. The CDR3 loop is CASSRGGYTQYF. The CDR3 nucleotides read TGTGCCAGCAGCCGGGGGGGTTATACGCAGTATTTT. J is TRBJ2-3 and V is TRBV11-1; the match to TRBD2 covers 8 bases. There are 12 residues in the CDR3. Germline V gene sequence: CDR1 SGHAT, CDR2 FQDESV (reference sequence). V shed 5 bases, J shed 7 bases, and the junction held 2 bases outside the gene matches.

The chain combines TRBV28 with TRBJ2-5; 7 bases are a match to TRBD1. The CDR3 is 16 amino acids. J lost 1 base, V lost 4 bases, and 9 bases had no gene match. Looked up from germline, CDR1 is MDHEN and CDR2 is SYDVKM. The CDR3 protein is CASSSPFEGAQETQYF. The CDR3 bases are TGTGCCAGCAGTTCGCCGTTCGAGGGGGCCCAAGAGACCCAGTACTTC.

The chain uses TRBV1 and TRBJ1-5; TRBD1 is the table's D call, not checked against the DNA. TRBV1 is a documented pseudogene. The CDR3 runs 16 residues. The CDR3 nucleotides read TGCACCAGCAGCCAAGTTCCGGGCCGGGTAGTCGAGCCCCAGCATTTT. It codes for CTSSQVPGRVVEPQHF.

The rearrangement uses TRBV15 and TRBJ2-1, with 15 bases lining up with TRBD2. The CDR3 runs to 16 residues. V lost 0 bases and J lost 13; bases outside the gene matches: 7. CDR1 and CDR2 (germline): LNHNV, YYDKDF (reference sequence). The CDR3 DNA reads TGTGCCACCAGCAGAGAAGGAGGACTAGCGGGGGGGAATCAGTTCTTC. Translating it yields CATSREGGLAGGNQFF.

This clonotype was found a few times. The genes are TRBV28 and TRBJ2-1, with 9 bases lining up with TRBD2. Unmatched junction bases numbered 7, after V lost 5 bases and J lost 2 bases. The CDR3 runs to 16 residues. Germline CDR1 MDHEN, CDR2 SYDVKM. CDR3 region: CASSLGGGRAYNEQFF. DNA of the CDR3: TGTGCCAGCAGTCTTGGGGGCGGGAGGGCCTACAATGAGCAGTTCTTC.

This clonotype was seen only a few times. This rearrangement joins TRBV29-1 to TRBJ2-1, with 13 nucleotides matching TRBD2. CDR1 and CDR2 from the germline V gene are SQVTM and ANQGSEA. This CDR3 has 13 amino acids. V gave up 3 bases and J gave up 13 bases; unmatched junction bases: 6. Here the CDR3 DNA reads TGCAGCGTTGACCGGACTAGCGGGAGACAACAGTTCTTC. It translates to CSVDRTSGRQQFF.

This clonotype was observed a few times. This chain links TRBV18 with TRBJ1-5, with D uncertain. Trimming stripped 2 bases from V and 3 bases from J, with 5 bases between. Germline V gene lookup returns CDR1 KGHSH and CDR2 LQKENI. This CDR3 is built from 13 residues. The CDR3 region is CASSPNDNQPQHF. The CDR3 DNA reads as TGTGCCAGCTCACCAAATGACAATCAGCCCCAGCATTTT.

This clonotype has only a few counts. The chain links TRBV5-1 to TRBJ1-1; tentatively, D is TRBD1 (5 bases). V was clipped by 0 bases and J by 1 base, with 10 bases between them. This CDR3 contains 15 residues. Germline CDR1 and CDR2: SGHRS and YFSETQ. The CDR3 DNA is TGCGCCAGCAGCTTGGGGGGGACTGAGAACACTGAAGCTTTCTTT. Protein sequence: CASSLGGTENTEAFF.

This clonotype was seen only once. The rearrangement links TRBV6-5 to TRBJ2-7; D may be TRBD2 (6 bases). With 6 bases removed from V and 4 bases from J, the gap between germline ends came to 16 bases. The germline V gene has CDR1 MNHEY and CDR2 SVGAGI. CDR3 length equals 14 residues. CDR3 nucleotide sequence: TGTGCCAGCAGCCGAAATCGGGACTCATACGAGCAGTACTTC. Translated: CASSRNRDSYEQYF.

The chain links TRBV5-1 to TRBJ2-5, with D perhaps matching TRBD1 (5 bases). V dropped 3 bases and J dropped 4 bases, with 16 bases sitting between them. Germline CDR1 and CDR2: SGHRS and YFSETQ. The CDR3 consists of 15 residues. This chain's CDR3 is CASSSQGSGLETQYF. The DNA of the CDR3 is TGCGCCAGCAGCTCCCAGGGTTCCGGCTTAGAGACCCAGTACTTC.

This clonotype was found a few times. The CDR3 nucleotides are TGTGCCAGCAGCCCCGTAGCAGGCCGGAACACTGAAGCTTTCTTT. This codes for CASSPVAGRNTEAFF. The genes are TRBV7-9 and TRBJ1-1, with D uncertain. CDR3 size: 15 residues. Trimming took off 5 bases at V and 1 base at J, with 14 bases between the two ends. Germline loops: CDR1 SEHNR, CDR2 FQNEAQ (reference sequence).

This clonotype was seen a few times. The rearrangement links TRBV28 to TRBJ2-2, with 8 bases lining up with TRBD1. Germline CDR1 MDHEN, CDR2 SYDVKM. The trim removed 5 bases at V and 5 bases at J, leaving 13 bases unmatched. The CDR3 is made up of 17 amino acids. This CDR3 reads CASSPSVGQGNTGELFF. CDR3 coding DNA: TGTGCCAGCAGTCCCTCCGTTGGACAGGGCAATACCGGGGAGCTGTTTTTT.

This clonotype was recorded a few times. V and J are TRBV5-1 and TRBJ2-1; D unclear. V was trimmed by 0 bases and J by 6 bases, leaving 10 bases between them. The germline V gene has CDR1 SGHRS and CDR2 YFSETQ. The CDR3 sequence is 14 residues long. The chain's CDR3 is CASSLAPRTNEQFF. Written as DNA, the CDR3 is TGCGCCAGCAGCTTGGCCCCTAGGACCAATGAGCAGTTCTTC.

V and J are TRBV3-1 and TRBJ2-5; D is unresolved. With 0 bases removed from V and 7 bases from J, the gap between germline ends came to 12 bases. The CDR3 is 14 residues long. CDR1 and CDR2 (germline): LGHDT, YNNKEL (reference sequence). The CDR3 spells CASSQDSGWGTQYF. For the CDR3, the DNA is TGTGCCAGCAGCCAAGATTCTGGGTGGGGGACCCAGTACTTC.

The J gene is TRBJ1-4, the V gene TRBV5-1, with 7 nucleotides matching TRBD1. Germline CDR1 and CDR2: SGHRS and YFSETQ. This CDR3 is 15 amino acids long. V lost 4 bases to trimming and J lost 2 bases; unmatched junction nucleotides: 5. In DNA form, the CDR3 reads TGCGCCAGCAGCAGGGGACAGATGACTAATGAAAAACTGTTTTTT. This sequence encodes CASSRGQMTNEKLFF.

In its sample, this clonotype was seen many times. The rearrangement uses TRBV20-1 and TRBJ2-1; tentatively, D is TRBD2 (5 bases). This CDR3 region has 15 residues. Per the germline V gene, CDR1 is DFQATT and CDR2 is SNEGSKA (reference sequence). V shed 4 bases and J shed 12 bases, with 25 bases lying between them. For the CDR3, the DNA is TGCAGTGCTAACGAATACGGACTGGAGGTCACCGGGCAGTTCTTC. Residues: CSANEYGLEVTGQFF.

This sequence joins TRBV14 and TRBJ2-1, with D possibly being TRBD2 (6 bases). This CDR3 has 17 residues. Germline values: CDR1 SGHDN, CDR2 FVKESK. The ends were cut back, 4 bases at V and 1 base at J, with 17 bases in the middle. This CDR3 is CASSRGLASPSYNEQFF. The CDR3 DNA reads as TGTGCCAGCAGCCGTGGGCTAGCGAGCCCATCCTACAATGAGCAGTTCTTC.